This TCR beta chain comes out of a study of early stage breast cancer tumors (dated 2017 in TCRdb). With respect to the entire study: Of the approximately 15 invasive breast tumors, approximately 11 were found to be estrogen receptor-positive, progesterone receptor-positive and HER2-negative. Of the roughly 12 ER+/PR+/HER2- tumors, eight were classified as invasive ductal carcinomas and four as invasive lobular carcinomas. On average, each sample got approximately 10-fold read coverage. Across all samples, 2,500,000 or so templates representing 1.2 million or so unique clonotypes were detected. Broader findings and caveats from the paper: Enriched TCRB sequences shared across patients were mostly commonly generated sequences, unlikely to play an important role in the tumor microenvironment. Chain pairing and functional markers such as CD4, CD8 and FOXP3 were missed by bulk genomic DNA sequencing of unsorted cells. Because the cohort was small, a breakdown by tumor subtype could not be done. Compared with adjacent normal breast tissue, tumors had higher clonality and approximately 2.5-fold greater T cell density. Greater similarity was observed between blood and normal breast repertoires than between blood and tumor repertoires, and tumor was distinguished from normal in about 90% of the 16 patients when each tissue was compared with blood.

CDR1 and CDR2, looked up from the germline V gene (reference sequence), are WNHNN and SYGVQD. The CDR3 numbers 15 residues from cysteine through phenylalanine. Of the read, only the CDR3 DNA is kept; its 45 bases are in frame from base 1. V and J are trimmed by 8 bases and 4 bases, and the gene matches miss 8 bases of the junction. About this clone itself: What antigen it recognizes has not been identified. No clone much larger than this one lies a single base away; base qualities are absent.

The study profiled bulk TCR beta-chain repertoires in matched peripheral blood, tumor and adjacent normal breast tissue taken from around 15 patients with early-stage breast cancer. Before surgery, roughly 4.5-11 mL of whole blood was collected into EDTA tubes and then processed within 2 hours. Peripheral blood mononuclear cells were isolated by Ficoll-Paque centrifugation in SepMate-50 tubes. PBMCs were cryopreserved in around 90% FBS with around 10% DMSO in aliquots of about 1.7 to 4 million cells and stored in liquid nitrogen. The Qiagen AllPrep DNA/RNA Mini kit was used to extract genomic DNA. Every sample was amplified as two independent genomic DNA replicates, using 0.4 to 0.5 ug for blood and roughly 1.6 ug for tumor or normal breast. Following the manufacturer's instructions, the ImmunoSeq Intro kit was used to carry out TCRB sequencing on genomic DNA. The multiplex PCR ran for 31 cycles using proprietary primers and spike-in control sequences for absolute quantification. An 87-bp fragment spanning the CDR3 and flanking V and J genes was sequenced with single-end 150-bp reads. Seven samples, with two replicates for each sample, were multiplexed per lane of an Illumina MiSeq using version 3.0 chemistry. The authors' pipeline ran thus. The vendor's proprietary pipeline handled the raw data processing, merging both replicates into a single result for each sample. To define clonotypes, the study grouped productive rearrangements that shared the V-gene family, CDR3 amino acid sequence and J-gene segment. Clonality was computed as 1 minus the normalized Shannon entropy (Pielou evenness) of TCRB abundances. T cell density was estimated as total templates divided by the number of input cells, with the number of input cells inferred from the DNA input amount. Total repertoire diversity and clonality were estimated with Recon using default parameters. Clonotypes with over 0.1% abundance in tumor and at least 32-fold higher abundance in tumor than in normal breast were defined as tumor-enriched. Imported from immuneACCESS, the table was reduced by TCRdb to in-frame sequences with V and J called. These copies leave out some clones; in studies compared against another copy, an unresolved V gene accounts for under half, and the cause of the remainder is not known. V and J calls and clone size are copied from that table; D and trimming were computed from the DNA. In this sample the table shows tens of thousands of clones, about nine tenths of which occur a single time. Together, the top ten hold around 5% of the sample.

The chain links TRBV10-1 with TRBJ2-3, with TRBD2 identical over 11 junction bases. The receptor comes from a person aged 65 to 79 with breast cancer. The sequenced sample consisted of blood. The CDR3 sequence is CASPNLLAGADTQYF. At the DNA level, the sequence is TGCGCCAGCCCGAATTTACTAGCGGGAGCAGATACGCAGTATTTT.